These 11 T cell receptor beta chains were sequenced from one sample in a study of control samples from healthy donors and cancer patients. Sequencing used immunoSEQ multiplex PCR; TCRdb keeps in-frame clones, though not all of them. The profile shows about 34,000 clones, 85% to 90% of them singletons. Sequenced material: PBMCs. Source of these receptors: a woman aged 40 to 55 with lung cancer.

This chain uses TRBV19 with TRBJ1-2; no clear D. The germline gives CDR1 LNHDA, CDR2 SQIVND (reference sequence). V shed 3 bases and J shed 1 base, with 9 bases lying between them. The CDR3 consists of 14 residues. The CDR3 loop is CASSIQKGNYGYTF. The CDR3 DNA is TGTGCCAGTAGTATTCAGAAGGGTAACTATGGCTACACCTTC.

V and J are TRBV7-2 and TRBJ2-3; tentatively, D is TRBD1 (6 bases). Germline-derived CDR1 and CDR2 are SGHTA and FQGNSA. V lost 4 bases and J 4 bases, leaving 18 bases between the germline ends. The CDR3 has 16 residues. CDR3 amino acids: CASSSHYRVPPDTQYF. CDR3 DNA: TGTGCCAGCAGCTCCCATTACAGGGTCCCCCCAGATACGCAGTATTTT.

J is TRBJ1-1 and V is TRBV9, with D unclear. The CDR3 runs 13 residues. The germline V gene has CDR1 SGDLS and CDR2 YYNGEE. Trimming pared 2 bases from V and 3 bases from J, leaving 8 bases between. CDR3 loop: CASSVRTDTEAFF. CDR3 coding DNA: TGTGCCAGCAGCGTCCGGACCGACACTGAAGCTTTCTTT.

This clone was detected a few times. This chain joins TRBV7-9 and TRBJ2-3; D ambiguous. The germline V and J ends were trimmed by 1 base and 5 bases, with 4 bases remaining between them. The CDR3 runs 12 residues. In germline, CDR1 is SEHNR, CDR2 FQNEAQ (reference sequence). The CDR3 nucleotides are TGTGCCAGCAGCTTAGAAGGAGATACGCAGTATTTT. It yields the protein CASSLEGDTQYF.

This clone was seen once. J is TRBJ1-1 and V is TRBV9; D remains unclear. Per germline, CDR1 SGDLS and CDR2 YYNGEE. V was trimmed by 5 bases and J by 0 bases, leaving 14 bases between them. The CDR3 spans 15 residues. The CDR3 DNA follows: TGTGCCAGCAGGAAAGGGCTGGTCATGAACACTGAAGCTTTCTTT. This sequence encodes CASRKGLVMNTEAFF.

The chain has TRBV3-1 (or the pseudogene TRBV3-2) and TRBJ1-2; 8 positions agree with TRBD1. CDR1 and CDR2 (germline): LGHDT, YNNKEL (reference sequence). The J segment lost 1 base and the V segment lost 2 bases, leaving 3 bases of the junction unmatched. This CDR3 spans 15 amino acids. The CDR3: CASSQMDRDNYGYTF. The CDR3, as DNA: TGTGCCAGCAGCCAAATGGACAGGGATAACTATGGCTACACCTTC.

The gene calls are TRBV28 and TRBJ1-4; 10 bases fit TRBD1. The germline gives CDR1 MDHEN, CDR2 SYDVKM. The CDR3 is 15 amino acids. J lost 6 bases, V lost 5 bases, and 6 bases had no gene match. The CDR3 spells CASSPTGTGDEKLFF. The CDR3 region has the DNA TGTGCCAGCAGTCCTACCGGGACAGGGGATGAAAAACTGTTTTTT. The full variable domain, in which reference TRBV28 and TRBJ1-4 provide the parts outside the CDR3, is DVKVTQSSRYLVKRTGEKVFLECVQDMDHENMFWYRQDPGLGLRLIYFSYDVKMKEKGDIPEGYSVSREKKERFSLILESASTNQTSMYLCASSPTGTGDEKLFFGSGTQLSVL.

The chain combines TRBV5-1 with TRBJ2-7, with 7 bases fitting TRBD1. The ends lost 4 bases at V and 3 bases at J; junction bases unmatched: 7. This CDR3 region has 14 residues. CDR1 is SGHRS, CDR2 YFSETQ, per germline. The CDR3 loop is CASSDSGQNYEQYF. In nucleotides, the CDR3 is TGCGCCAGCAGCGACTCGGGACAGAACTACGAGCAGTACTTC.

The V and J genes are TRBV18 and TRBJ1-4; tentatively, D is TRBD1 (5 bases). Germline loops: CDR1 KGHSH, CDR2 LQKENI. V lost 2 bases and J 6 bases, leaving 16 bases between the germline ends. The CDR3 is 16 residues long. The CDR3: CASSPGGSRVYEKLFF. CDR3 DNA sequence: TGTGCCAGCTCACCAGGGGGAAGCAGGGTTTATGAAAAACTGTTTTTT. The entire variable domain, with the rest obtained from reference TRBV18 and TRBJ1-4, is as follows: NAGVMQNPRHLVRRRGQEARLRCSPMKGHSHVYWYRQLPEEGLKFMVYLQKENIIDESGMPKERFSAEFPKEGPSILRIQQVVRGDSAAYFCASSPGGSRVYEKLFFGSGTQLSVL.

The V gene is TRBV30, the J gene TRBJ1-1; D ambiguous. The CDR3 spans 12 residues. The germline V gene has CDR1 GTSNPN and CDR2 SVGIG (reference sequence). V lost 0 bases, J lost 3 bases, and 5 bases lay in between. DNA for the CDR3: TGTGCCTGGAGTGTACCTGACACTGAAGCTTTCTTT. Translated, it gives CAWSVPDTEAFF.

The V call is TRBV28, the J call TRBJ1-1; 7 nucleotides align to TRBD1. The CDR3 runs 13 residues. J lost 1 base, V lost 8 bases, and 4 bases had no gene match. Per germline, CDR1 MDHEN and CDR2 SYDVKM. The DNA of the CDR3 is TGTGCCAGCCGAAGGACAGGGAACACTGAAGCTTTCTTT. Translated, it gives CASRRTGNTEAFF.